The sequence of this T cell receptor beta chain was determined in a study of cytomegalovirus exposure and HLA in healthy donors. Study conclusions and caveats: Among TCR beta chains of equal frequency, HLA-associated ones were more clonally expanded in a later analysis. TCR beta sequences numbering roughly 16,000 were associated with HLA alleles at 0.05 false discovery rate in a later analysis. The authors enumerated roughly 160 TCR beta chains as linked to cytomegalovirus.

Details on this clone: Its antigen is currently unknown.

13 Jbeta primers and 60 Vbeta primers were used for the PCR. Using immunoSEQ multiplex PCR, the repertoire was profiled, and TCRdb retains in-frame clones only, with some absent. This table has around 140,000 clones, approximately 80% appearing once. This CDR3 region has 15 residues. Trimming pared 4 bases from V and 1 base from J, leaving 11 bases between. Germline V gene sequence: CDR1 LGHNA, CDR2 YSLEER. When sampled, the donors appeared nominally healthy, though they likely had unrecorded immune exposures. This chain links TRBV4-3 with TRBJ2-1; unclear D gene. What was sequenced was PBMCs. The TCR originated in a female donor in good health and CMV-seronegative. The CDR3 spells CASSLSSGSYNEQFF. Written as DNA, the CDR3 is TGCGCCAGCAGCCTTAGTAGTGGTTCCTACAATGAGCAGTTCTTC.